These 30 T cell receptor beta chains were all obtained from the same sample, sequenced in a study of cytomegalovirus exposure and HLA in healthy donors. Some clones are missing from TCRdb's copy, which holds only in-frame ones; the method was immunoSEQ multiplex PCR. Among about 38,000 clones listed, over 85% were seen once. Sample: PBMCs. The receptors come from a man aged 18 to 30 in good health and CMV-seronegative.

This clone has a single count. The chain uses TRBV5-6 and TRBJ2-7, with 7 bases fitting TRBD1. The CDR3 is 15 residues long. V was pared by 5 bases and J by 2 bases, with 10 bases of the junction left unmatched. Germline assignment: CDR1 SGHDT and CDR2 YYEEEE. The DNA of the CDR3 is TGTGCCAGCAGAGTACAGGGGTCGGGTACCTACGAGCAGTACTTC. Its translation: CASRVQGSGTYEQYF.

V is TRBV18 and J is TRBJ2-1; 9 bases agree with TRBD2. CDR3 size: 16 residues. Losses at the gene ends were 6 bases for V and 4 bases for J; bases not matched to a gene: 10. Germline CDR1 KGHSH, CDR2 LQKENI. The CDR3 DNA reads TGTGCCAGCTCGCCGACTAGCGGAGGCCTTTACAATGAGCAGTTCTTC. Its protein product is CASSPTSGGLYNEQFF.

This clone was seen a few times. CDR3 protein: CASSILLAGHGEQYF. The CDR3 bases are TGTGCCAGTAGTATCTTACTAGCGGGACACGGCGAGCAGTACTTC. The gene calls are TRBV19 and TRBJ2-7; 10 bases match TRBD2. V lost 3 bases to trimming and J lost 6 bases; unmatched junction nucleotides: 8. The CDR3 consists of 15 residues. CDR1 LNHDA and CDR2 SQIVND come from the germline V gene (reference sequence).

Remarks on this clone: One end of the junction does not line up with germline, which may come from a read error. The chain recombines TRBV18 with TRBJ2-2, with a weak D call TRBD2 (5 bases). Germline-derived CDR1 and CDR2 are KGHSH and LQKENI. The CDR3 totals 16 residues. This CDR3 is CASSPPVEENAGELFF. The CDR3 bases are TGTGCCAGCTCACCACCGGTGGAGGAGAACGCCGGGGAGCTGTTTTTT.

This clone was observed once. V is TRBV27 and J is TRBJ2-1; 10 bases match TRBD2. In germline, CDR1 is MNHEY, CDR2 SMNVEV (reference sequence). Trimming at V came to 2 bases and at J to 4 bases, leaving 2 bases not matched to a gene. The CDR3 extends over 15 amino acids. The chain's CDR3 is CASSLLAGAYNEQFF. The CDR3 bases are TGTGCCAGCAGTTTACTAGCGGGGGCATACAATGAGCAGTTCTTC.

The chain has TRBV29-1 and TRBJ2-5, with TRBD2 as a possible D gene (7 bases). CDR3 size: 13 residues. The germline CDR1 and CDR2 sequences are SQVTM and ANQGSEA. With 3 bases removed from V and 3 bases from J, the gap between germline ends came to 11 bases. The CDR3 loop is CSVDGGPEETQYF. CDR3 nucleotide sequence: TGCAGCGTTGACGGGGGGCCAGAAGAGACCCAGTACTTC. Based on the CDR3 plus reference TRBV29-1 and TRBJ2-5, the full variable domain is SAVISQKPSRDICQRGTSLTIQCQVDSQVTMMFWYRQQPGQSLTLIATANQGSEATYESGFVIDKFPISRPNLTFSTLTVSNMSPEDSSIYLCSVDGGPEETQYFGPGTRLLVL.

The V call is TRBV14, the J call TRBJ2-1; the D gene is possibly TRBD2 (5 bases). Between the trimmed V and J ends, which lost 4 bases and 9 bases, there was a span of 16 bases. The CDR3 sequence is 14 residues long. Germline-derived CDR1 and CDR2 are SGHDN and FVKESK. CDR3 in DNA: TGTGCCAGCAGCCGGCCAACTTCGGGAAGTGAGCAGTTCTTC. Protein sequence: CASSRPTSGSEQFF.

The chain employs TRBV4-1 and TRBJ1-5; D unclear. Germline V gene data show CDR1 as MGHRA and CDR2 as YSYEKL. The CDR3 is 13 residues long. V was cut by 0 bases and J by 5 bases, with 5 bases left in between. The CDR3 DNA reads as TGCGCCAGCAGCCAAGACGTCTATCAGCCCCAGCATTTT. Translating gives CASSQDVYQPQHF.

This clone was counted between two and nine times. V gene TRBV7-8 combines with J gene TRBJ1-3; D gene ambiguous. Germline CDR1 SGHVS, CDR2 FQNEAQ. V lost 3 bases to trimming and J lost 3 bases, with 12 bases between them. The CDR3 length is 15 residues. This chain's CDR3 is CASSFGDGVGNTIYF. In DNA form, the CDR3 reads TGTGCCAGCAGCTTCGGGGATGGTGTTGGAAACACCATATATTTT.

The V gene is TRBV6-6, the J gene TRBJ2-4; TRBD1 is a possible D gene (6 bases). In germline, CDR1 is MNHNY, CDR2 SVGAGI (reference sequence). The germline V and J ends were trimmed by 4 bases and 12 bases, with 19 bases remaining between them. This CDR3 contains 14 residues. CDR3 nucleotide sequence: TGTGCCAGCAGTTTTTTCCAACAGGGTGACAGTCAGTACTTC. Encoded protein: CASSFFQQGDSQYF.

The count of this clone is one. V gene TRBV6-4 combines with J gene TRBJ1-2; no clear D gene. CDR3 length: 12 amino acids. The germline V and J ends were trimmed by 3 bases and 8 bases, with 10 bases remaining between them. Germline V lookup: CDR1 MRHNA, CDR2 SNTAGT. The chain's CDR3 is CASSDYSGGYTF. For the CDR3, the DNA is TGTGCCAGCAGTGATTATAGCGGCGGCTACACCTTC.

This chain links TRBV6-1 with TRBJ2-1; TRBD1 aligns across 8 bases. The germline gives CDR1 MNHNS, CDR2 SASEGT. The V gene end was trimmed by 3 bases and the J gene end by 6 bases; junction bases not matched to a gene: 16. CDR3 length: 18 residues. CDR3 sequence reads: CASSDPALRDRSSNEQFF. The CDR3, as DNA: TGTGCCAGCAGTGACCCGGCACTCCGGGACAGGAGTAGCAATGAGCAGTTCTTC.

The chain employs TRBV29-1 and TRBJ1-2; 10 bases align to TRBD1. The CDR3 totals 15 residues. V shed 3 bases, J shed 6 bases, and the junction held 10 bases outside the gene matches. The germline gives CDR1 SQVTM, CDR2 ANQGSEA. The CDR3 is CSVEIADRGRDGYTF. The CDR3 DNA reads TGCAGCGTTGAGATAGCAGACAGGGGGCGGGATGGCTACACCTTC.

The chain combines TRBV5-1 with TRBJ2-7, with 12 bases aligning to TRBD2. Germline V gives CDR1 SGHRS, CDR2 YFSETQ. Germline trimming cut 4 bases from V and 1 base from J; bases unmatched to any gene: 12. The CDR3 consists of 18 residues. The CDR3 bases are TGCGCCAGCAGCCCAGGACTAGCGGGGCTGGTTGGGTCCTACGAGCAGTACTTC. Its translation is CASSPGLAGLVGSYEQYF.

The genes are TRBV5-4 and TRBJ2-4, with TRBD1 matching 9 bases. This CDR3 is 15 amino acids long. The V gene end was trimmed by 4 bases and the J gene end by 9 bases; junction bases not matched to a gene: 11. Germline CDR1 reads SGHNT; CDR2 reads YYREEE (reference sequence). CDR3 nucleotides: TGTGCCAGCAGCATATCCGGGACAGGGTATGGCATTCAGTACTTC. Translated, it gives CASSISGTGYGIQYF.

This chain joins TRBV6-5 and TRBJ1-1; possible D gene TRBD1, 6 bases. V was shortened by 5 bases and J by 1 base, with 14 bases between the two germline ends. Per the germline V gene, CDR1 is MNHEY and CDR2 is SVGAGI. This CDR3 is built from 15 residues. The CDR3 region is CASSPVVDRNTEAFF. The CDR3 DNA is TGTGCCAGCAGTCCCGTCGTGGACAGGAACACTGAAGCTTTCTTT.

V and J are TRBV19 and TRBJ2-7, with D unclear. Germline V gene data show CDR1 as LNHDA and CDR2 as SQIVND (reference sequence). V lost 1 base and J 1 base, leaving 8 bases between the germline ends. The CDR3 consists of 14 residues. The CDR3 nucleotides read TGTGCCAGTAGTATAGTAGGCGGATCCTACGAGCAGTACTTC. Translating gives CASSIVGGSYEQYF. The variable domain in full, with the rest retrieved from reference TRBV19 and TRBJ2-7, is DGGITQSPKYLFRKEGQNVTLSCEQNLNHDAMYWYRQDPGQGLRLIYYSQIVNDFQKGDIAEGYSVSREKKESFPLTVTSAQKNPTAFYLCASSIVGGSYEQYFGPGTRLTVT.

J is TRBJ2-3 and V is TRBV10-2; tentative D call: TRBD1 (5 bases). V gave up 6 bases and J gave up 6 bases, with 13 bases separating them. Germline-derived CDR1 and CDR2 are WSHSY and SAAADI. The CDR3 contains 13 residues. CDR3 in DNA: TGCGCCAGCAGGGGTTCACAGGAGGATACGCAGTATTTT. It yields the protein CASRGSQEDTQYF.

Here the CDR3 reads CASSQDRGTEDQPQHF. CDR3 DNA sequence: TGCGCCAGCAGCCAAGACAGGGGCACAGAGGATCAGCCCCAGCATTTT. The chain links TRBV4-1 to TRBJ1-5; the D gene is possibly TRBD1 (6 bases). CDR1 and CDR2 from the germline V gene are MGHRA and YSYEKL. V shed 0 bases and J shed 5 bases, with 14 bases lying between them. This CDR3 is built from 16 residues.

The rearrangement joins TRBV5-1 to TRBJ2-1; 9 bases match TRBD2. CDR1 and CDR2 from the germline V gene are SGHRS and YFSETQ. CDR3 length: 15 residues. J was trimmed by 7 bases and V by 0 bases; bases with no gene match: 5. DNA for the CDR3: TGCGCCAGCAGCTTGGTTGCGGGAGGGATGAATGAGCAGTTCTTC. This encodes CASSLVAGGMNEQFF.

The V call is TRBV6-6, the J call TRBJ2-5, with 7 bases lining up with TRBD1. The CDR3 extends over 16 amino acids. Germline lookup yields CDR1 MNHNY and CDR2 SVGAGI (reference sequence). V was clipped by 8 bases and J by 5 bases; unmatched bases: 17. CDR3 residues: CASARFPGQLRETQYF. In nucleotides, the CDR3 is TGTGCCAGCGCCCGGTTCCCGGGACAGCTAAGGGAGACCCAGTACTTC.

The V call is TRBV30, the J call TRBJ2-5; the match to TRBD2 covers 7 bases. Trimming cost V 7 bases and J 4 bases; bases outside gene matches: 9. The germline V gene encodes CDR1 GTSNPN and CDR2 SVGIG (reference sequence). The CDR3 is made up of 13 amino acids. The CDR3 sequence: CALNQGGRETQYF. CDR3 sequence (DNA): TGTGCCTTAAATCAGGGAGGGCGAGAGACCCAGTACTTC.

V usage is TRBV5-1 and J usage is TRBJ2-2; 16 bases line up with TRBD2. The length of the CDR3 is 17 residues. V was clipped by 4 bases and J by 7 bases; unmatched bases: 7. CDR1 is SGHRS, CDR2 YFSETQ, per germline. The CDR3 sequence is CASSQGLAGGPDGELFF. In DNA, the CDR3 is TGCGCCAGCAGCCAGGGACTAGCGGGAGGGCCAGACGGGGAGCTGTTTTTT.

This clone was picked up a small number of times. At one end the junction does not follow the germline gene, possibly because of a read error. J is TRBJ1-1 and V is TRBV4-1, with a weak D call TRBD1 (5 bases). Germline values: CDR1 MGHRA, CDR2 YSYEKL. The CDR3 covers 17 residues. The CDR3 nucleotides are TGCCCCAGCCCCTTTATTCGGGGGGTCAGACTAAACACTGAAGCTTTCTTT. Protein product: CPSPFIRGVRLNTEAFF.

The CDR3 here is CASTLTGGTGELFF. CDR3 in DNA: TGTGCCAGCACATTGACAGGGGGCACCGGGGAGCTGTTTTTT. The chain has TRBV18 and TRBJ2-2; 9 positions match TRBD1. Germline CDR1 reads KGHSH; CDR2 reads LQKENI. The CDR3 totals 14 residues. V gave up 8 bases and J gave up 4 bases; unmatched junction bases: 5.

The DNA of the CDR3 is TGCGCCAGCAGCGCAGACCAGGGTACGGCCTACGAGCAGTACTTC. Its protein is CASSADQGTAYEQYF. The chain links TRBV10-1 to TRBJ2-7, with a possible D match to TRBD1 (5 bases). The CDR3 length is 15 residues. Germline-derived CDR1 and CDR2 are WNHNN and SYGVQD (reference sequence). The V and J ends lost 6 bases and 2 bases respectively, with 17 bases between them.

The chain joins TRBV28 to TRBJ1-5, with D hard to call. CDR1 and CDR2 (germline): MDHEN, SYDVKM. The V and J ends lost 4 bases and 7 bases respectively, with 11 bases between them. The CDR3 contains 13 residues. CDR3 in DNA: TGTGCCAGCAGTTCCCCCCCGGAGCAGCCCCAGCATTTT. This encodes CASSSPPEQPQHF.

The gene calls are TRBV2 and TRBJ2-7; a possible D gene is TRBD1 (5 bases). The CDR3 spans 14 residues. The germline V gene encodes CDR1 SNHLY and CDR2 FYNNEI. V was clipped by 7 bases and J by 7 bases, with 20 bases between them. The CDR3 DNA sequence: TGTGCCAGCACGCTCGACAGTCCACGAGGAGAGCAGTACTTC. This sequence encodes CASTLDSPRGEQYF. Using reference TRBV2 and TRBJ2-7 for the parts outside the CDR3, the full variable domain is EPEVTQTPSHQVTQMGQEVILRCVPISNHLYFYWYRQILGQKVEFLVSFYNNEISEKSEIFDDQFSVERPDGSNFTLKIRSTKLEDSAMYFCASTLDSPRGEQYFGPGTRLTVT.

The CDR3: CASSEGTVGQPQHF. CDR3 coding DNA: TGTGCCAGCAGCGAAGGGACAGTCGGTCAGCCCCAGCATTTT. The V and J genes are TRBV5-8 and TRBJ1-5; 7 positions match TRBD1. Germline-derived CDR1 and CDR2 are SGHTS and YDEGEE. V lost 4 bases, J lost 6 bases, and 7 bases stayed unmatched. The CDR3 sequence is 14 residues long.

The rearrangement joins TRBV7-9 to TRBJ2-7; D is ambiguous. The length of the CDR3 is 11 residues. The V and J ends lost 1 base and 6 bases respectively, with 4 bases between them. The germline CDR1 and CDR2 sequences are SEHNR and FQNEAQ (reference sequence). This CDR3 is CASSLDGEQYF. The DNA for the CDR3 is TGTGCCAGCAGCTTAGACGGCGAGCAGTACTTC.